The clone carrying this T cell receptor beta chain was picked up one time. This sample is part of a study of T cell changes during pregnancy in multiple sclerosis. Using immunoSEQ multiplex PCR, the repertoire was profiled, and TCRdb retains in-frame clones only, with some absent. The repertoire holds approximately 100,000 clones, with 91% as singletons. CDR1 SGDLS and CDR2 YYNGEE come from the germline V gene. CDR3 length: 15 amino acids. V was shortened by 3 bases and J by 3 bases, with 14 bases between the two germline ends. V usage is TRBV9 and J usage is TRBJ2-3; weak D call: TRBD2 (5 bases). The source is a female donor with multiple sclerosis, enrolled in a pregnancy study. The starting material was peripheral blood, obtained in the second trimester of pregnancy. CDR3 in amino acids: CASSGEGLGTDTQYF. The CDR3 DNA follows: TGTGCCAGCAGCGGCGAGGGTCTAGGGACAGATACGCAGTATTTT.